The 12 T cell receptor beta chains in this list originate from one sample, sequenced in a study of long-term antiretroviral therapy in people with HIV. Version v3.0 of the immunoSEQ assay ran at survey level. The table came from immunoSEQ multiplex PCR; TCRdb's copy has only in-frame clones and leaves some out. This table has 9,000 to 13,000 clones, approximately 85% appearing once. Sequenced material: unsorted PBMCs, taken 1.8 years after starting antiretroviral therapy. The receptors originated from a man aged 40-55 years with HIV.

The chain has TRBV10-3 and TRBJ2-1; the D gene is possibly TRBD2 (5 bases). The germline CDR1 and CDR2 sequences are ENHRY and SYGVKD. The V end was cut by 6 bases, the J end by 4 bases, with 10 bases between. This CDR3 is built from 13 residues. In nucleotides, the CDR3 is TGTGCCATCAGAGGAGGCCTTTACAATGAGCAGTTCTTC. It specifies CAIRGGLYNEQFF.

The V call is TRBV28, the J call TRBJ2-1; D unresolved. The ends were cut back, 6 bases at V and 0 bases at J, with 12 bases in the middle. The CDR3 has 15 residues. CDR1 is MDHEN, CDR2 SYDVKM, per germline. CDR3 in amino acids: CASRTPTFSYNEQFF. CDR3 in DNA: TGTGCCAGCAGGACCCCGACCTTCTCCTACAATGAGCAGTTCTTC.

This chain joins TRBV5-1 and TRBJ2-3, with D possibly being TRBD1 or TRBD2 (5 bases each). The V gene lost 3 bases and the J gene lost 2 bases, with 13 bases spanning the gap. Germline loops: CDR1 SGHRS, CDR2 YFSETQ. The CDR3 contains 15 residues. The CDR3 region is CASSYGAGLTDTQYF. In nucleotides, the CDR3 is TGCGCCAGCAGCTACGGGGCAGGACTCACAGATACGCAGTATTTT. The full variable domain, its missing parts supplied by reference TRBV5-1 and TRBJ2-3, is KAGVTQTPRYLIKTRGQQVTLSCSPISGHRSVSWYQQTPGQGLQFLFEYFSETQRNKGNFPGRFSGRQFSNSRSEMNVSTLELGDSALYLCASSYGAGLTDTQYFGPGTRLTVL.

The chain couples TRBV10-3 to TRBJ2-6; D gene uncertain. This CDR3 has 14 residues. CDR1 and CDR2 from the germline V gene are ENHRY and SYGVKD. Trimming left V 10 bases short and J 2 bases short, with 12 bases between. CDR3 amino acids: CATVISPGANVLTF. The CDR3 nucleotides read TGTGCCACCGTGATTTCTCCTGGGGCCAACGTCCTGACTTTC.

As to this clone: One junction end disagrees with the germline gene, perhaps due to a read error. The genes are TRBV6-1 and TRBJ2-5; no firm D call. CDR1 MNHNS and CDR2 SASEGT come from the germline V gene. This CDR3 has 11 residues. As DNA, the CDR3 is TGTGCCAGCAGTGAATGGACGGCCTGGGACTTC. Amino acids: CASSEWTAWDF.

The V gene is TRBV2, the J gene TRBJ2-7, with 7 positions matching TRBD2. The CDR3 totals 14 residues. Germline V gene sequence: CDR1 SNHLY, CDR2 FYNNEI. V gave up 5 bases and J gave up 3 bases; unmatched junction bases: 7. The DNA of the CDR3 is TGTGCCAGCAGTTCGGGGGGAAAGAGCTACGAGCAGTACTTC. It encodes CASSSGGKSYEQYF.

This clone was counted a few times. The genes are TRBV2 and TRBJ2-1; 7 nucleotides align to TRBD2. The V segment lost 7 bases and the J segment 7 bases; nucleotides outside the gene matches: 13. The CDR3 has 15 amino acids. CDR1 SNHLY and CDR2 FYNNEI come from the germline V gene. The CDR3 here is CASTVGRAVVNEQFF. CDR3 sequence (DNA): TGTGCCAGCACCGTGGGGAGGGCCGTGGTGAATGAGCAGTTCTTC. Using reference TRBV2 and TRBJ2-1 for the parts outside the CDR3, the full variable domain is EPEVTQTPSHQVTQMGQEVILRCVPISNHLYFYWYRQILGQKVEFLVSFYNNEISEKSEIFDDQFSVERPDGSNFTLKIRSTKLEDSAMYFCASTVGRAVVNEQFFGPGTRLTVL.

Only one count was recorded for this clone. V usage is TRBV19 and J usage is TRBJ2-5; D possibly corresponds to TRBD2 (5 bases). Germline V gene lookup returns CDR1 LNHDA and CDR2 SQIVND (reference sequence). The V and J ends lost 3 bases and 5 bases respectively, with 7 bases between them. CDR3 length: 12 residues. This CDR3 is CASSITGETQYF. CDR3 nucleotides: TGTGCCAGTAGTATTACGGGGGAGACCCAGTACTTC.

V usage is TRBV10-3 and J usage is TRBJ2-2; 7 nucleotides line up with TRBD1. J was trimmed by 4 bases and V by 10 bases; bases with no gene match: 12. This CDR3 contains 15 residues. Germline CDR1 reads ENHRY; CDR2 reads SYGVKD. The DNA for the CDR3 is TGTGCCACCAGCCGGGACAGCATGTTCACCGGGGAGCTGTTTTTT. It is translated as CATSRDSMFTGELFF.

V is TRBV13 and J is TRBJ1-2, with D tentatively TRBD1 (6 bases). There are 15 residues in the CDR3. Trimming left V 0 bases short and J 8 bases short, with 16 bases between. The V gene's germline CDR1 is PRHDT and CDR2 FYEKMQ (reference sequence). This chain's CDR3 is CASSLGSGGAQGYTF. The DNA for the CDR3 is TGTGCCAGCAGCTTAGGCAGCGGGGGGGCGCAGGGCTACACCTTC.

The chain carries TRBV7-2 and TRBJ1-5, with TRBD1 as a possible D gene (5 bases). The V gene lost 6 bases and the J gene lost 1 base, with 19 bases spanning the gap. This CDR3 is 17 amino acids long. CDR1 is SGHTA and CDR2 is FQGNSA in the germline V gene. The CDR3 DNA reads TGTGCCAGCAGTTTTTTCCCGGGGGTAGGAAGCAATCAGCCCCAGCATTTT. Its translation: CASSFFPGVGSNQPQHF.

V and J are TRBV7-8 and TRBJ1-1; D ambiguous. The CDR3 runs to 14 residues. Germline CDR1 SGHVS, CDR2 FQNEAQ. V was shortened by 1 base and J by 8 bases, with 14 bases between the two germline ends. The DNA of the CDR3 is TGTGCCAGCAGCTTAGTTCCCGGGTATGGCGAAGCTTTCTTT. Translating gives CASSLVPGYGEAFF.